This T cell receptor (beta chain) was sequenced in a study of CD8+ T cells in alopecia areata. Treatment described: oral pan-JAK inhibitor, 5-10 mg twice daily. Alopecia areata patients had lesional scalp punch biopsies and peripheral blood taken from them. This CDR3 is built from 15 residues. Germline V gene data show CDR1 as LGHNA and CDR2 as YNFKEQ. V lost 4 bases to trimming and J lost 4 bases, with 16 bases between them. Extraction and reverse transcription of RNA yielded cDNA as the sequencing template. Only in-frame clones appear in the TCRdb table, and some are missing; sequencing was by immunoSEQ multiplex PCR. The sample comprises 10,000 to 15,000 clones, roughly 65% of which are singletons, and 6% to 7.5% rests with the top ten.

This sample comprised skin, obtained at week 4, from a patient treated with tofacitinib. This chain joins TRBV4-2 and TRBJ1-2; the D gene is possibly TRBD1 (5 bases). The origin of this receptor is a human donor with alopecia areata. DNA of the CDR3: TGTGCCAGCAGCCCCGGTATGGGAACAGGCTATGGCTACACCTTC. It specifies CASSPGMGTGYGYTF.